The 10 T cell receptor beta chains below come from one sample, sequenced in a study of Graves' ophthalmopathy and Graves' hyperthyroidism. The TCR beta CDR3 regions underwent amplification from RNA transcripts. RT-PCR was first run with HTBI primers, then multiplex PCR in a second round. MiXCR was run by TCRdb on the multiplex PCR reads, yielding one entry per CDR3 protein. The repertoire holds about 1.2 million distinct CDR3 sequences, with around a third as singletons. Specimen: peripheral blood or thyroid tissue (not recorded which). The receptors come from an adult man with Graves' hyperthyroidism.

In this sample, this clonotype turned up many times. The J gene is TRBJ2-5, the V gene TRBV7-2, with 7 bases matching TRBD1. The CDR3 is 15 residues long. Germline V gene sequence: CDR1 SGHTA, CDR2 FQGNSA. V was clipped by 3 bases and J by 2 bases; unmatched bases: 6. The CDR3 sequence: CASSLGTVRQETQYF. The CDR3 DNA reads as TGTGCCAGCAGCTTGGGGACAGTCCGGCAAGAGACCCAGTACTTC.

This clonotype occurred many times. The V call is TRBV10-2, the J call TRBJ1-2, with no clear D. There are 15 residues in the CDR3. V lost 6 bases and J 1 base, leaving 15 bases between the germline ends. Looked up from germline, CDR1 is WSHSY and CDR2 is SAAADI. The CDR3 here is CASSLVGSRNYGYTF. CDR3 nucleotide sequence: TGCGCCAGCAGCCTTGTGGGGTCCCGTAACTATGGCTACACCTTC.

This chain joins TRBV6-2 or TRBV6-3 and TRBJ2-5, with D maybe TRBD1 (6 bases). Germline-derived CDR1 and CDR2 are MNHEY and SVGEGT. The CDR3 sequence is 15 residues long. V gave up 5 bases and J gave up 4 bases, with 17 bases separating them. CDR3: CASSTNNDRRETQYF. The CDR3 DNA reads as TGTGCCAGCAGTACTAACAACGACAGGAGAGAGACCCAGTACTTC.

This chain links TRBV29-1 with TRBJ1-3, with TRBD1 as a possible D gene (5 bases). Germline V gene lookup returns CDR1 SQVTM and CDR2 ANQGSEA. The CDR3 spans 13 residues. V was clipped by 5 bases and J by 1 base, with 9 bases between them. CDR3 region: CSVWGVSGNTIYF. The CDR3 nucleotides read TGCAGCGTTTGGGGGGTGTCTGGAAACACCATATATTTT.

A word on this clonotype: This clone may be a read error of a much larger clone one base away. The V call is TRBV9, the J call TRBJ1-1; D possibly corresponds to TRBD1 (6 bases). Germline loops: CDR1 SGDLS, CDR2 YYNGEE. This CDR3 region has 15 residues. The CDR3: CASSQRGSRDTEAFF. CDR3 DNA: TGCGCCAGCAGCCAAAGGGGGAGCAGGGACACTGAAGCTTTCTTT.

This clonotype showed up many times. This sequence joins TRBV5-1 and TRBJ1-5, with 7 bases fitting TRBD1. This CDR3 has 15 residues. V lost 4 bases and J lost 0; bases outside the gene matches: 4. CDR1 is SGHRS, CDR2 YFSETQ, per germline. In DNA form, the CDR3 reads TGCGCCAGCAGCCCCGGGACAGTTAGCAATCAGCCCCAGCATTTT. It specifies CASSPGTVSNQPQHF.

This clonotype was observed at least ten times. The V and J genes are TRBV25-1 and TRBJ2-7; D remains ambiguous. The CDR3 spans 16 residues. V lost 1 base to trimming and J lost 5 bases, with 18 bases between them. Germline CDR1 reads MGHDK; CDR2 reads SYGVNS. CDR3 sequence (DNA): TGTGCCAGCAGTGAATTTCTGGTGGATAGGTGGAACGAGCAGTACTTC. As protein: CASSEFLVDRWNEQYF.

The V and J genes are TRBV15 and TRBJ2-2; perhaps TRBD1 as D (6 bases). Germline V gene lookup returns CDR1 LNHNV and CDR2 YYDKDF (reference sequence). The V gene lost 4 bases and the J gene lost 1 base, with 13 bases spanning the gap. The length of the CDR3 is 16 residues. The CDR3 here is CATSTTETGNTGELFF. CDR3 nucleotide sequence: TGTGCCACCAGCACAACCGAGACAGGGAACACCGGGGAGCTGTTTTTT.

In its sample, this clonotype was seen many times. The genes are TRBV7-2 and TRBJ2-5, with a weak D call TRBD1 (6 bases). V was clipped by 5 bases and J by 2 bases, with 18 bases between them. The CDR3 runs 16 residues. The germline gives CDR1 SGHTA, CDR2 FQGNSA. Written as DNA, the CDR3 is TGTGCCAGCAGCCTCGACAGGACATGGGGGCAAGAGACCCAGTACTTC. Its protein product is CASSLDRTWGQETQYF.

This clonotype was seen only once. This chain links TRBV19 with TRBJ1-2; D is uncertain. The germline V gene has CDR1 LNHDA and CDR2 SQIVND (reference sequence). Trimming pared 5 bases from V and 8 bases from J, leaving 15 bases between. The CDR3 sequence is 13 residues long. This CDR3 is CASSHEGLGGYTF. Here the CDR3 DNA reads TGTGCCAGTAGTCACGAAGGATTGGGCGGCTACACCTTC.